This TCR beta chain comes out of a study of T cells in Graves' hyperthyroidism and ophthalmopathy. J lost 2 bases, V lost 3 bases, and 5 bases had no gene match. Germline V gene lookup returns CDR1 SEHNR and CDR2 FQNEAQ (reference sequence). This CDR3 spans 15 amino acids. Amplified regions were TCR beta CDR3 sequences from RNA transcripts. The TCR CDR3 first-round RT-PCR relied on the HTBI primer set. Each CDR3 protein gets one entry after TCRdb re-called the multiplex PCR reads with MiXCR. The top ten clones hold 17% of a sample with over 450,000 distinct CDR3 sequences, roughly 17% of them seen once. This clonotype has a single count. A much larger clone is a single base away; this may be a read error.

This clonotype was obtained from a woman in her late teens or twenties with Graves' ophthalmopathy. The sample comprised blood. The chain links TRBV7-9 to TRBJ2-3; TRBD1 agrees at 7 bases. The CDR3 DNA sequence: TGTGCCAGCAGCTTGGAAGGGGGCGACACAGATACGCAGTATTTT. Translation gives CASSLEGGDTDTQYF.